These 6 T cell receptor beta chains came from one sample sequenced in a study of blood T cell repertoires in COVID-19. Here immunoSEQ multiplex PCR was the method, and the copy in TCRdb shows in-frame clones only, minus some. This sample yields around 250,000 clones, of which nearly 90% are seen a single time; 0.7% belongs to the top ten. Sample: peripheral blood. The source of these receptors is a human donor in a cohort sampled during active COVID-19.

This chain links TRBV30 with TRBJ2-5, with 9 bases fitting TRBD2. V dropped 1 base and J dropped 5; count of bases not matched to a gene: 5. The CDR3 has 14 amino acids. Germline-derived CDR1 and CDR2 are GTSNPN and SVGIG (reference sequence). The CDR3 region has the DNA TGTGCCTGGAGTGCGGGACTAGCCAGTGAGACCCAGTACTTC. Translation gives CAWSAGLASETQYF.

The V call is TRBV7-9, the J call TRBJ1-5, with 9 positions matching TRBD1. Germline CDR1 SEHNR, CDR2 FQNEAQ (reference sequence). V shed 5 bases and J 5 bases; nucleotides not matched to a gene: 7. This CDR3 is 15 amino acids long. The CDR3 spells CASSRGTGSYQPQHF. The CDR3 DNA reads TGTGCCAGCAGCCGAGGGACAGGGAGTTATCAGCCCCAGCATTTT.

The chain has TRBV12-3 or TRBV12-4 and TRBJ1-1; 7 bases are a match to TRBD1. After removal of 5 bases from V and 4 bases from J, the junction contained 4 bases not matched to a gene. The CDR3 is 13 amino acids. CDR3 region: CASSLQGSTEAFF. CDR3 DNA sequence: TGTGCCAGCAGTCTACAGGGGAGCACTGAAGCTTTCTTT.

The genes are TRBV5-4 and TRBJ2-7; D possibly corresponds to TRBD1 (6 bases). CDR3 length: 14 amino acids. Germline V gives CDR1 SGHNT, CDR2 YYREEE (reference sequence). V shed 2 bases and J shed 11 bases, with 20 bases lying between them. The CDR3 is CASSFTGTGSKKYF. The CDR3 DNA sequence: TGTGCCAGCAGCTTCACAGGGACGGGTAGCAAAAAGTACTTC.

The chain uses TRBV29-1 and TRBJ2-7; possible D gene TRBD1, 5 bases. The CDR3 spans 13 residues. Between the trimmed V and J ends, which lost 4 bases and 3 bases, there was a span of 13 bases. From germline, CDR1 is SQVTM and CDR2 ANQGSEA. The CDR3 nucleotides read TGCAGCGTTGTGCTAGGGGTTGACTACGAGCAGTACTTC. It codes for CSVVLGVDYEQYF.

This clone was recorded once. The rearrangement links TRBV27 to TRBJ2-6; 7 positions match TRBD1. V trimming: 8 bases; J trimming: 2 bases; junction bases outside the gene matches: 3. The CDR3 consists of 14 residues. CDR1 MNHEY and CDR2 SMNVEV come from the germline V gene (reference sequence). CDR3 bases: TGTGCCAGCGCCGACAGGGCTGGGGCCAACGTCCTGACTTTC. Amino acid sequence: CASADRAGANVLTF.